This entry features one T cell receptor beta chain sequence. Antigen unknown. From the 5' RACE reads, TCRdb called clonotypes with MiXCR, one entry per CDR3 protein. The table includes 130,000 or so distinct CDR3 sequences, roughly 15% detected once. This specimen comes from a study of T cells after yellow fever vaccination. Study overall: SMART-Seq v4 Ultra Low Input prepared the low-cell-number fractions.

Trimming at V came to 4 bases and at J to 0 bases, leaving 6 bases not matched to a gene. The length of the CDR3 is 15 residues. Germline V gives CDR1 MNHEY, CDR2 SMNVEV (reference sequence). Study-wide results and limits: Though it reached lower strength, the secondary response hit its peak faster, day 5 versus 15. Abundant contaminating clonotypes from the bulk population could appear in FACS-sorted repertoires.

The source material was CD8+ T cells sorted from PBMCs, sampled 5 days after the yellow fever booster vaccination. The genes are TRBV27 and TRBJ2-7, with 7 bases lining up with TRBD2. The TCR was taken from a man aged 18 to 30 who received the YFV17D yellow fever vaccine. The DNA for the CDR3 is TGTGCCAGCAGTTGGGAGGGCAGCAGCTCCTACGAGCAGTACTTC. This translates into CASSWEGSSSYEQYF.